The next 29 T cell receptor beta chains were all read from a single sample in a study of molecular identifiers for immune sequencing clone quantification. MiXCR, applied by TCRdb to the PCR reads, yields one record per CDR3 protein. The profile shows 490,000 or so distinct CDR3 sequences, about a quarter of them singletons. Sequenced input: naive CD8+ T cells from blood, with Jurkat cell RNA spiked in. Stated subset: FACS-sorted CD8+CD4-CCR7+CD45RA+ naive T cells. Receptors originate from a human donor in good health. Some libraries in this study had Jurkat cell RNA spiked in.

This clonotype has just a few counts. The J gene is TRBJ1-1, the V gene TRBV3-1; 8 nucleotides match TRBD1. The trim removed 5 bases at V and 7 bases at J, leaving 3 bases unmatched. Germline V lookup: CDR1 LGHDT, CDR2 YNNKEL (reference sequence). CDR3 length: 12 residues. In DNA, the CDR3 is TGTGCCAGCAGCTTGGACAGGGATGAAGCTTTCTTT. Its protein product is CASSLDRDEAFF.

This clonotype was seen many times. The chain has TRBV7-2 and TRBJ1-1; D may be TRBD1 (5 bases). This CDR3 has 15 residues. Trimming removed 2 bases from V and 7 bases from J, with 17 bases in between. Looked up from germline, CDR1 is SGHTA and CDR2 is FQGNSA. The CDR3 here is CASSLLSGTYSEAFF. The CDR3 DNA sequence: TGTGCCAGCAGCTTATTATCGGGGACCTACAGTGAAGCTTTCTTT.

About this clonotype: This may come from a read error, since a much larger clone is one base off. The DNA of the CDR3 is TGTGCCAGCAGCTTCGGGCAGGGCGGGGGACGAGATACGCAGTATTTT. Amino acid sequence: CASSFGQGGGRDTQYF. The chain is built from TRBV7-6 and TRBJ2-3; 7 bases line up with TRBD2. The CDR3 length is 16 residues. V gave up 3 bases and J gave up 5 bases; unmatched junction bases: 11. Per the germline V gene, CDR1 is SGHVS and CDR2 is FNYEAQ.

The chain joins TRBV29-1 to TRBJ1-1; D is uncertain. The V gene lost 8 bases and the J gene lost 5 bases, with 12 bases spanning the gap. CDR1 and CDR2 from the germline V gene are SQVTM and ANQGSEA. CDR3 size: 11 residues. CDR3 sequence (DNA): TGCAGCTGGGGAGGTGGAACTGAAGCTTTCTTT. As protein: CSWGGGTEAFF.

The V call is TRBV27, the J call TRBJ2-1, with no clear D. The V gene's germline CDR1 is MNHEY and CDR2 SMNVEV (reference sequence). V lost 8 bases, J lost 8 bases, and 16 bases lay in between. This CDR3 region has 13 residues. CDR3 region: CASGPMRPYEQFF. CDR3 bases: TGTGCCAGCGGACCAATGCGGCCTTATGAGCAGTTCTTC.

In regard to this clonotype: Just one base apart from a much larger clone, this may be a read error. This chain uses TRBV12-3 or TRBV12-4 with TRBJ1-5, with 7 nucleotides matching TRBD1. The CDR3 sequence is 15 residues long. V shed 3 bases, J shed 6 bases, and the junction held 8 bases outside the gene matches. CDR3 region: CASSLEGARSQPQHF. The DNA of the CDR3 is TGTGCCAGCAGTTTGGAGGGGGCGCGCAGTCAGCCCCAGCATTTT.

This clonotype was recorded at least ten times. This chain uses TRBV5-1 with TRBJ2-2; TRBD2 agrees at 8 bases. V lost 2 bases, J lost 2 bases, and 14 bases stayed unmatched. The germline CDR1 and CDR2 sequences are SGHRS and YFSETQ. There are 19 residues in the CDR3. The CDR3 DNA reads TGCGCCAGCAGCTTTTGGCTAGCGGGCCCTGAGGTTAACACCGGGGAGCTGTTTTTT. Its translation is CASSFWLAGPEVNTGELFF. The full variable domain, its missing parts supplied by reference TRBV5-1 and TRBJ2-2, is KAGVTQTPRYLIKTRGQQVTLSCSPISGHRSVSWYQQTPGQGLQFLFEYFSETQRNKGNFPGRFSGRQFSNSRSEMNVSTLELGDSALYLCASSFWLAGPEVNTGELFFGEGSRLTVL.

This clonotype was recorded a few times. The chain has TRBV7-2 and TRBJ1-1; 9 nucleotides align to TRBD1. Germline V gene sequence: CDR1 SGHTA, CDR2 FQGNSA. This CDR3 is 16 amino acids long. V trimming: 5 bases; J trimming: 5 bases; junction bases outside the gene matches: 12. CDR3 nucleotide sequence: TGTGCCAGCAGCCCACAGGGGGCTCCCATGGGAACTGAAGCTTTCTTT. It encodes CASSPQGAPMGTEAFF. Together with reference TRBV7-2 and TRBJ1-1, the CDR3 gives the full variable domain: GAGVSQSPSNKVTEKGKDVELRCDPISGHTALYWYRQSLGQGLEFLIYFQGNSAPDKSGLPSDRFSAERTGGSVSTLTIQRTQQEDSAVYLCASSPQGAPMGTEAFFGQGTRLTVV.

This clonotype has a count of ten or more. V and J are TRBV7-9 and TRBJ2-2, with a possible D match to TRBD2 (6 bases). V dropped 5 bases and J dropped 2 bases, with 12 bases sitting between them. Germline V gene lookup returns CDR1 SEHNR and CDR2 FQNEAQ (reference sequence). This CDR3 region has 15 residues. The CDR3 region is CASSLVGGNTGELFF. CDR3 sequence (DNA): TGTGCCAGCAGCCTCGTGGGGGGTAACACCGGGGAGCTGTTTTTT.

This clonotype was observed at least ten times. The CDR3 DNA follows: TGCAGCGTTGGCCCCTTAGGGCCGACCCCCACAGATACGCAGTATTTT. This encodes CSVGPLGPTPTDTQYF. The chain is built from TRBV29-1 and TRBJ2-3, with D unresolved. This CDR3 comprises 16 residues. Trimming left V 4 bases short and J 2 bases short, with 19 bases between. CDR1 and CDR2 (germline): SQVTM, ANQGSEA.

This clonotype was picked up a small number of times. One end of the junction varies from germline; a read error may be responsible. The chain employs TRBV6-1 and TRBJ1-5; TRBD1 is a possible D gene (5 bases). This CDR3 region has 15 residues. Germline V lookup: CDR1 MNHNS, CDR2 SASEGT. CDR3 sequence (DNA): TGTGCCAGCAGTGTGGACACCCGTAGCAATCAGCCCCAGCGTTTT. This sequence encodes CASSVDTRSNQPQRF.

This clonotype occurred a few times. This sequence joins TRBV6-2 or TRBV6-3 and TRBJ2-3, with 10 bases identical to TRBD2. Germline CDR1 is MNHEY and CDR2 is SVGEGT. The V gene end was trimmed by 4 bases and the J gene end by 3 bases; junction bases not matched to a gene: 1. CDR3 size: 14 residues. CDR3 amino acids: CASSFSGRTDTQYF. The CDR3 coding sequence is TGTGCCAGCAGTTTTAGCGGGAGGACAGATACGCAGTATTTT.

Worth noting for this clonotype: Its ends do not fully match the called genes, so a read error is possible. The CDR3 coding sequence is TGTGCCGGCAGCTCCACACAGTGCCGGGAGACCCAGTACTTC. It specifies CAGSSTQCRETQYF. This rearrangement joins TRBV7-6 to TRBJ2-5, with D unclear. This CDR3 has 14 amino acids. Germline loops: CDR1 SGHVS, CDR2 FNYEAQ.

In its sample, this clonotype was seen many times. The V gene is TRBV5-4, the J gene TRBJ2-5; 8 bases match TRBD2. V was pared by 10 bases and J by 1 base, with 3 bases of the junction left unmatched. This CDR3 has 12 amino acids. Germline-derived CDR1 and CDR2 are SGHNT and YYREEE (reference sequence). The CDR3 is CAWGTSQETQYF. In DNA form, the CDR3 reads TGTGCCTGGGGGACTAGCCAAGAGACCCAGTACTTC.

For this clonotype: At one end the junction does not follow the germline gene, possibly because of a read error. This sequence joins TRBV30 and TRBJ2-7, with D possibly matching TRBD2 (6 bases). CDR1 is GTSNPN and CDR2 is SVGIG in the germline V gene (reference sequence). This CDR3 region has 15 residues. CDR3 DNA: TGTGCCTGGAGTGAACGAGGGAGGTATAGTAACGAGCCGTACTTC. As protein: CAWSERGRYSNEPYF.

Notes on this clonotype: A read error is possible here, since a much larger clone lies one base away. This rearrangement joins TRBV4-3 to TRBJ1-1, with D uncertain. V was cut by 7 bases and J by 4 bases, with 16 bases left in between. The CDR3 sequence is 14 residues long. CDR1 and CDR2 from the germline V gene are LGHNA and YSLEER. CDR3 sequence: CASMSVRGATEAFF. The CDR3 DNA reads TGCGCCAGCATGTCGGTTCGGGGAGCCACTGAAGCTTTCTTT.

This chain uses TRBV4-3 with TRBJ2-7; D is ambiguous. Looked up from germline, CDR1 is LGHNA and CDR2 is YSLEER. The CDR3 spans 14 residues. Trimming removed 0 bases from V and 2 bases from J, with 8 bases in between. CDR3 protein: CASSQDLRTYEQYF. The CDR3 nucleotides are TGCGCCAGCAGCCAAGATCTCCGGACCTACGAGCAGTACTTC.

This clonotype has a handful of counts. The J gene is TRBJ1-2, the V gene TRBV9; no reliable D call. The CDR3 runs to 11 residues. Trimming stripped 7 bases from V and 8 bases from J, with 12 bases between. Germline values: CDR1 SGDLS, CDR2 YYNGEE. CDR3 loop: CASSLSGGYTF. Here the CDR3 DNA reads TGTGCCAGCTCTCTATCTGGGGGCTACACCTTC.

This clonotype was recorded a few times. The rearrangement uses TRBV25-1 and TRBJ1-5, with 7 positions matching TRBD1. V dropped 2 bases and J dropped 5; count of bases not matched to a gene: 6. Germline CDR1 MGHDK, CDR2 SYGVNS. The CDR3 contains 15 residues. CDR3 in DNA: TGTGCCAGCAGTGAACTCGGGACAGATGATCAGCCCCAGCATTTT. Amino acid sequence: CASSELGTDDQPQHF.

The chain links TRBV4-3 to TRBJ1-2; D gene uncertain. The length of the CDR3 is 15 residues. V lost 0 bases, J lost 5 bases, and 13 bases lay in between. Germline V gene sequence: CDR1 LGHNA, CDR2 YSLEER. The CDR3 loop is CASSQDFRALYGYTF. For the CDR3, the DNA is TGCGCCAGCAGCCAAGATTTCCGGGCCTTATATGGCTACACCTTC.

CDR3 DNA sequence: TGTGCCAGCAGCTGGGATAGCGGCCTCTCCTACAATGAGCAGTTCTTC. Its translation: CASSWDSGLSYNEQFF. This chain joins TRBV11-1 and TRBJ2-1, with TRBD2 as a possible D gene (6 bases). The CDR3 has 16 amino acids. Germline lookup yields CDR1 SGHAT and CDR2 FQDESV (reference sequence). Trimming stripped 4 bases from V and 0 bases from J, with 13 bases between.

The V and J genes are TRBV6-2 or TRBV6-3 and TRBJ2-5; 8 positions match TRBD2. From germline, CDR1 is MNHEY and CDR2 SVGEGT. This CDR3 comprises 18 residues. Trimming at V came to 2 bases and at J to 4 bases, leaving 15 bases not matched to a gene. The CDR3 loop reads CASSYHAKTSARGETQYF. The CDR3, as DNA: TGTGCCAGCAGTTACCACGCCAAGACTAGCGCAAGAGGAGAGACCCAGTACTTC.

This clonotype occurred a few times. The V and J genes are TRBV7-9 and TRBJ1-3; possible D gene TRBD1, 6 bases. The CDR3 is 16 amino acids. In germline, CDR1 is SEHNR, CDR2 FQNEAQ (reference sequence). V lost 4 bases and J 4 bases, leaving 17 bases between the germline ends. The CDR3 spells CASSSRTGPHGNTIYF. The CDR3 nucleotides are TGTGCCAGCAGCTCCCGAACAGGGCCCCACGGAAACACCATATATTTT. Filled out from reference TRBV7-9 and TRBJ1-3, the complete variable domain reads DTGVSQNPRHKITKRGQNVTFRCDPISEHNRLYWYRQTLGQGPEFLTYFQNEAQLEKSRLLSDRFSAERPKGSFSTLEIQRTEQGDSAMYLCASSSRTGPHGNTIYFGEGSWLTVV.

The chain employs TRBV5-3 and TRBJ2-3; TRBD2 matches at 7 bases. TRBV5-3 is flagged as an ORF with uncertain function. This CDR3 has 13 amino acids. Trimming removed 9 bases from V and 5 bases from J; junction bases left unmatched: 9. The CDR3 sequence: CATGAGELDTQYF. The CDR3 bases are TGTGCCACTGGGGCGGGAGAGTTAGATACGCAGTATTTT.

This clonotype turned up a few times. The chain couples TRBV30 to TRBJ2-7, with 7 bases aligning to TRBD2. This CDR3 is built from 14 residues. Germline V lookup: CDR1 GTSNPN, CDR2 SVGIG (reference sequence). With V trimmed by 2 bases and J by 3 bases, 7 bases remained unmatched. The CDR3 reads CAWSSRAGIYEQYF. The CDR3 nucleotides read TGTGCCTGGAGTTCCAGAGCGGGAATCTACGAGCAGTACTTC.

This clonotype was seen ten or more times. J is TRBJ2-5 and V is TRBV14; D unclear. Trimming took off 0 bases at V and 9 bases at J, with 11 bases between the two ends. Germline V gene lookup returns CDR1 SGHDN and CDR2 FVKESK. This CDR3 has 13 residues. CDR3 loop: CASSQDFWGSQYF. CDR3 nucleotides: TGTGCCAGCAGCCAAGATTTTTGGGGTTCCCAGTACTTC.

This clonotype was observed many times. This chain uses TRBV28 with TRBJ2-3, with 14 bases aligning to TRBD2. This CDR3 spans 18 amino acids. The ends lost 5 bases at V and 0 bases at J; junction bases unmatched: 7. The germline CDR1 and CDR2 sequences are MDHEN and SYDVKM. The CDR3 sequence: CASSGGLAGVGSTDTQYF. The CDR3 DNA reads TGTGCCAGCAGTGGGGGACTAGCGGGAGTCGGAAGCACAGATACGCAGTATTTT. Combining the CDR3 with reference TRBV28 and TRBJ2-3 gives the whole variable domain DVKVTQSSRYLVKRTGEKVFLECVQDMDHENMFWYRQDPGLGLRLIYFSYDVKMKEKGDIPEGYSVSREKKERFSLILESASTNQTSMYLCASSGGLAGVGSTDTQYFGPGTRLTVL.

This clonotype was seen more than once but under ten times. This chain joins TRBV13 and TRBJ2-7; 9 nucleotides align to TRBD1. Trimming at V came to 3 bases and at J to 3 bases, leaving 6 bases not matched to a gene. Germline values: CDR1 PRHDT, CDR2 FYEKMQ (reference sequence). The CDR3 is 15 residues long. This chain's CDR3 is CASSLAGTGIYEQYF. DNA of the CDR3: TGTGCCAGCAGCTTGGCCGGGACAGGGATCTACGAGCAGTACTTC.

Concerning this clonotype itself: Possible read error: a much larger clone is one base away. This rearrangement joins TRBV3-1 to TRBJ1-1, with D possibly TRBD1 on 5 matching bases. With 0 bases removed from V and 6 bases from J, the gap between germline ends came to 14 bases. The CDR3 totals 15 residues. Looked up from germline, CDR1 is LGHDT and CDR2 is YNNKEL (reference sequence). The CDR3 reads CASSQDWGVIAEAFF. The CDR3 DNA is TGTGCCAGCAGCCAAGATTGGGGCGTTATCGCTGAAGCTTTCTTT.